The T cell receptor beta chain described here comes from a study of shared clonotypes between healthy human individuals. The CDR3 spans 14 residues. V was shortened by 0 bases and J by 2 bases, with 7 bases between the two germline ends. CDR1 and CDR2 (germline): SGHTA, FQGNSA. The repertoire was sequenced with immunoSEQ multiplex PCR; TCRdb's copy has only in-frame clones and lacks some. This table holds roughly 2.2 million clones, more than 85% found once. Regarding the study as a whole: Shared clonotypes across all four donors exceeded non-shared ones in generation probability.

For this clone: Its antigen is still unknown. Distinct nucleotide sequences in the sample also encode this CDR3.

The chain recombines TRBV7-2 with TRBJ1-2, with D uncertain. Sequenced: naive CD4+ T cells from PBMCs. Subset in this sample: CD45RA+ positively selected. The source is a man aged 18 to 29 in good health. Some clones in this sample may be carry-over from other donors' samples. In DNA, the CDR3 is TGTGCCAGCAGCTTAGCGGGCAGAAACTATGGCTACACCTTC. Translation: CASSLAGRNYGYTF.